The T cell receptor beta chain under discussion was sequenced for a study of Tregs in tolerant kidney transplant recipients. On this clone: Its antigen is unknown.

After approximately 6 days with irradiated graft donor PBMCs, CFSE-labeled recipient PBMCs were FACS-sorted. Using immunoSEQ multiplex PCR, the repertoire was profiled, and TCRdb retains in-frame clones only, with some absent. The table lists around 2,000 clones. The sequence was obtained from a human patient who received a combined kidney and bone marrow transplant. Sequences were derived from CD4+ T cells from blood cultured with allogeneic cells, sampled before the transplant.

CDR3 DNA (partial): TGTGCCAGCAGCCTAGGTGGGGTGGCGGGCACTGAA. Translation: CASSLGGVAGTE. The complete CDR3 reads CASSLGGVAGTEAFF. The chain combines TRBV11-2 with TRBJ1-1; D gene uncertain. The missing CDR3 end, 3 residues past where the read stops, is filled in from the germline J gene. The CDR3 has 15 amino acids. Germline V CDR1 and CDR2: SGHAT, FQNNGV. V lost 5 bases and J lost 4, with 17 bases in between.